This passage covers 15 T cell receptor beta chains from one sample sequenced in a study of blood T cell repertoires in COVID-19. Method: immunoSEQ multiplex PCR; TCRdb's copy keeps in-frame clones and lacks some. The sample records approximately 400,000 clones, about four fifths being singletons. Source material: peripheral blood. The source of these receptors is a human donor with acute or convalescent COVID-19. The donor label of this sample is uncertain.

This chain connects TRBV2 to TRBJ1-2, with D uncertain. Germline CDR1 and CDR2: SNHLY and FYNNEI. V lost 5 bases to trimming and J lost 7 bases, with 20 bases between them. The CDR3 extends over 15 amino acids. CDR3: CASSFDLGGRGGYTF. The CDR3 DNA sequence: TGTGCCAGCAGTTTCGACCTGGGAGGACGGGGTGGCTACACCTTC. The full variable domain, rest sourced from reference TRBV2 and TRBJ1-2, is EPEVTQTPSHQVTQMGQEVILRCVPISNHLYFYWYRQILGQKVEFLVSFYNNEISEKSEIFDDQFSVERPDGSNFTLKIRSTKLEDSAMYFCASSFDLGGRGGYTFGSGTRLTVV.

The CDR3 DNA reads as TGTGCCAGCAGCAAAAGTCGGGGGTTTGAAAACACCATATATTTT. Its translation is CASSKSRGFENTIYF. The genes are TRBV6-5 and TRBJ1-3, with D perhaps matching TRBD1 (5 bases). Germline V gives CDR1 MNHEY, CDR2 SVGAGI. The ends were cut back, 6 bases at V and 6 bases at J, with 18 bases in the middle. The CDR3 has 15 residues.

This chain uses TRBV20-1 with TRBJ1-4; D is ambiguous. The ends were cut back, 3 bases at V and 10 bases at J, with 9 bases in the middle. Germline values: CDR1 DFQATT, CDR2 SNEGSKA (reference sequence). CDR3 length equals 11 residues. CDR3 nucleotide sequence: TGCAGTGCTAGCCGAGCTGGAAAACTGTTTTTT. This translates into CSASRAGKLFF.

This chain links TRBV18 with TRBJ2-2, with TRBD1 matching over 8 bases. This CDR3 contains 15 residues. The germline gives CDR1 KGHSH, CDR2 LQKENI. V lost 0 bases to trimming and J lost 6 bases; unmatched junction nucleotides: 3. CDR3 protein: CASSPPGQGSGELFF. The CDR3 nucleotides are TGTGCCAGCTCACCACCTGGACAGGGATCCGGGGAGCTGTTTTTT.

The chain couples TRBV6-5 to TRBJ2-1; 9 nucleotides agree with TRBD2. The CDR3 extends over 14 amino acids. Germline lookup yields CDR1 MNHEY and CDR2 SVGAGI. V was pared by 7 bases and J by 9 bases, with 10 bases of the junction left unmatched. Here the CDR3 reads CASTGLALGGEQFF. The CDR3 region has the DNA TGTGCCAGCACGGGACTAGCTCTGGGGGGTGAGCAGTTCTTC.

The V gene is TRBV15, the J gene TRBJ2-5; TRBD2 matches at 15 bases. The CDR3 consists of 17 residues. The V and J ends lost 1 base and 7 bases, in that order; junction bases with no gene match: 7. Germline CDR1 and CDR2: LNHNV and YYDKDF (reference sequence). DNA for the CDR3: TGTGCCACCAGCAGAGTGGGACTAGCGGGGGGACTCAGGACCCAGTACTTC. Translating gives CATSRVGLAGGLRTQYF.

The chain employs TRBV27 and TRBJ1-5; D remains unclear. Germline V gene lookup returns CDR1 MNHEY and CDR2 SMNVEV (reference sequence). The CDR3 loop spans 13 amino acids. Trimming left V 0 bases short and J 6 bases short, with 6 bases between. Here the CDR3 reads CASSLSAGQPQHF. The CDR3 coding sequence is TGTGCCAGCAGTTTATCGGCTGGTCAGCCCCAGCATTTT.

This clone has only one observation. The chain recombines TRBV10-1 with TRBJ2-2; TRBD1 matches at 7 bases. CDR3 size: 16 residues. The germline V gene encodes CDR1 WNHNN and CDR2 SYGVQD (reference sequence). The trim removed 8 bases at V and 4 bases at J, leaving 13 bases unmatched. The CDR3 here is CASGQAVGSGTGELFF. The CDR3 coding sequence is TGCGCCAGCGGACAGGCGGTTGGGTCTGGCACCGGGGAGCTGTTTTTT.

J is TRBJ2-1 and V is TRBV5-5; 13 positions match TRBD2. The J segment lost 4 bases and the V segment lost 3 bases, leaving 7 bases of the junction unmatched. CDR1 is SGHKS and CDR2 is YYEKEE in the germline V gene (reference sequence). CDR3 length equals 17 residues. CDR3 bases: TGTGCCAGCAGCTCGGTCGGGACTAGCGGGGCTTACAATGAGCAGTTCTTC. Its translation is CASSSVGTSGAYNEQFF.

The chain employs TRBV5-4 and TRBJ1-1, with D possibly TRBD1 on 6 matching bases. The V gene lost 2 bases and the J gene lost 0 bases, with 14 bases spanning the gap. Germline CDR1 is SGHNT and CDR2 is YYREEE (reference sequence). CDR3 size: 16 residues. The CDR3 nucleotides read TGTGCCAGCAGCTTTCCCGGGACACTCATGAACACTGAAGCTTTCTTT. Translating it yields CASSFPGTLMNTEAFF.

The genes are TRBV5-4 and TRBJ1-3; maybe TRBD1 (6 bases). The germline V gene has CDR1 SGHNT and CDR2 YYREEE (reference sequence). This CDR3 comprises 14 residues. Trimming removed 4 bases from V and 4 bases from J, with 12 bases in between. The CDR3 sequence: CASSVQGIGNTIYF. The CDR3 DNA is TGTGCCAGCAGCGTACAGGGAATCGGAAACACCATATATTTT. Full variable domain (rest looked up from reference TRBV5-4 and TRBJ1-3): ETGVTQSPTHLIKTRGQQVTLRCSSQSGHNTVSWYQQALGQGPQFIFQYYREEENGRGNFPPRFSGLQFPNYSSELNVNALELDDSALYLCASSVQGIGNTIYFGEGSWLTVV.

With respect to this clone: This sample includes further DNA sequences coding for the same CDR3. The rearrangement uses TRBV6-5 and TRBJ2-7; 9 nucleotides line up with TRBD1. V shed 6 bases, J shed 4 bases, and the junction held 4 bases outside the gene matches. This CDR3 has 13 amino acids. The V gene's germline CDR1 is MNHEY and CDR2 SVGAGI. CDR3 sequence reads: CASRGQGNYEQYF. The CDR3 DNA reads TGTGCCAGCAGGGGACAGGGAAATTACGAGCAGTACTTC.

This CDR3 is CASSLPVNPGQGNTF. In DNA, the CDR3 is TGTGCCAGCAGCCTCCCCGTAAACCCGGGACAGGGGAACACCTTC. J is TRBJ1-2 and V is TRBV28; TRBD1 matches at 10 bases. The CDR3 has 15 amino acids. V trimming: 6 bases; J trimming: 12 bases; junction bases outside the gene matches: 16. The germline CDR1 and CDR2 sequences are MDHEN and SYDVKM.

This clone appeared a few times. The chain carries TRBV5-6 and TRBJ1-6; D may be TRBD1 (5 bases). Deletions cut 4 bases from V and 9 bases from J, with 17 bases between. The CDR3 consists of 15 residues. CDR1 and CDR2 (germline): SGHDT, YYEEEE. CDR3 in DNA: TGTGCCAGCAGCGGAGTCAGGGTTTCGAGTTCACCCCTCCACTTT. Encoded protein: CASSGVRVSSSPLHF.

V usage is TRBV30 and J usage is TRBJ2-4, with D maybe TRBD2 (6 bases). V was cut by 0 bases and J by 6 bases, with 12 bases left in between. CDR1 and CDR2 from the germline V gene are GTSNPN and SVGIG (reference sequence). This CDR3 spans 14 amino acids. The CDR3 loop reads CAWSVWRGRNIQYF. DNA for the CDR3: TGTGCCTGGAGTGTGTGGAGGGGAAGAAACATTCAGTACTTC.